Listed below are T cell receptor beta chains from one sample, sequenced in a study of blood T cell repertoires in COVID-19. Measured with immunoSEQ multiplex PCR; TCRdb has only the in-frame clones, and not every one. The repertoire has 150,000 to 200,000 clones, just under 85% of them found once; the top ten carry about a fifth. The sequenced material came from peripheral blood. All receptors derive from a woman over 75 with acute or convalescent COVID-19. CDR3s leave out the opening cysteine and the closing phenylalanine or tryptophan. A D gene is named only where the DNA matches it firmly.

d_gene: -; v_gene: TRBV12-5; CDR3aa: ASGLVFSEAF
d_gene: -; v_gene: TRBV2; CDR3aa: ASILNTEAF
d_gene: TRBD1; v_gene: TRBV19; CDR3aa: ASSTRTGPSYEQY
d_gene: -; v_gene: TRBV6-5; CDR3aa: ASSLGGGDGTEAF
d_gene: TRBD1; v_gene: TRBV6-5; CDR3aa: ASSRIRDREYEQY
d_gene: TRBD1; v_gene: TRBV3-1/TRBV3-2; CDR3aa: ASSQAFTGVWSTEAF
d_gene: TRBD1; v_gene: TRBV6-5; CDR3aa: ASNRGRSTDTQY
d_gene: TRBD1; v_gene: TRBV6-1; CDR3aa: ASSETGAFYGYT
d_gene: -; v_gene: TRBV10-3; CDR3aa: AISETGAYEQY
d_gene: TRBD1; v_gene: TRBV5-1; CDR3aa: ASRLDRDGEQF
d_gene: -; v_gene: TRBV6-5; CDR3aa: ASTRAGTDGYT
d_gene: TRBD1; v_gene: TRBV24-1; CDR3aa: ATSEWGRGASSGNTIY
d_gene: TRBD2; v_gene: TRBV5-8; CDR3aa: ASSLGLAESTDTQY
d_gene: -; v_gene: TRBV7-9; CDR3aa: ASPPQRQASDTGELF
d_gene: TRBD2; v_gene: TRBV13; CDR3aa: ASSFGRVGADTQY
d_gene: TRBD2; v_gene: TRBV2; CDR3aa: ASNAGAWEETQY
d_gene: TRBD1; v_gene: TRBV25-1; CDR3aa: ASSKSGGAGLRYEQY
d_gene: TRBD1; v_gene: TRBV5-1; CDR3aa: ASSLDGQDYGYT
d_gene: -; v_gene: TRBV11-2; CDR3aa: ASSPLGGRGTEAF
d_gene: -; v_gene: TRBV2; CDR3aa: ASSESRNEQF
d_gene: -; v_gene: TRBV3-1/TRBV3-2; CDR3aa: ASSRGRERGEQY
d_gene: -; v_gene: TRBV5-1; CDR3aa: ASSLDLANTGELF
d_gene: -; v_gene: TRBV3-1/TRBV3-2; CDR3aa: ASSQTGQLAF
d_gene: TRBD2; v_gene: TRBV7-8; CDR3aa: ASSGAGVLVQY
d_gene: TRBD1; v_gene: TRBV5-5; CDR3aa: ASSVGDRGREENTEAF
d_gene: TRBD1; v_gene: TRBV18; CDR3aa: ASSPGQGNYGYT
d_gene: -; v_gene: TRBV5-1; CDR3aa: ASSLTGGLTDTQY
d_gene: -; v_gene: TRBV21-1; CDR3aa: ASSKKQGTSGGSSYNEQF
d_gene: -; v_gene: TRBV5-1; CDR3aa: ASRPFSLNTGELF
d_gene: -; v_gene: TRBV18; CDR3aa: ASSSQGLGTQETQY
d_gene: TRBD2; v_gene: TRBV10-1; CDR3aa: ASRLAAISYNEQF
d_gene: -; v_gene: TRBV7-8; CDR3aa: ASSLSTGRYEQY
d_gene: TRBD1; v_gene: TRBV9; CDR3aa: ASSVGQGSTGELF